This is a list of T cell receptor beta chains from one sample in a study of OX40 agonist ivuxolimab in advanced cancers. TCRdb keeps only in-frame clones here, not all; method: immunoSEQ multiplex PCR. The sample carries approximately 82,000 clones, roughly 83% recorded once. Sequencing used CD4+ or CD8+ T cells sorted from blood, obtained in a trial of the OX40 agonist ivuxolimab. The source is an adult with an advanced solid tumor such as melanoma, head and neck, liver or kidney cancer. The CDR3 runs from the conserved cysteine through the conserved F or W. A D gene is named only where the DNA matches it firmly.

D gene | V gene | CDR3 protein
. | TRBV5-6 | CASSLGAGPYGYTF
TRBD2 | TRBV6-5 | CASSSVAGGYNEQFF
. | TRBV11-2 | CASSTRRGSGANVLTF
. | TRBV7-2 | CASSLYRTYGYTF
. | TRBV28 | CASSSPGAPSGNTIYF
. | TRBV4-3 | CASSQDPAGRAETQYF
TRBD1 | TRBV9 | CASSTLQGASANYGYTF
. | TRBV5-1 | CASTWKGGKADTQYF
TRBD1 | TRBV9 | CASSVEPQGAYEQYF
. | TRBV30 | CAWSPAVDQPQHF
. | TRBV11-1 | CASSLGGPMNTEAFF
. | TRBV7-2 | CASSSAGWAAAFF
. | TRBV25-1 | CASSGLNSYEQYF
TRBD1 | TRBV7-2 | CASSSTGVRQPQHF
. | TRBV7-8 | CASSSRTDRGRAFF